Each of the 9 T cell receptor beta chains below was sequenced from the same sample in a study of graft-versus-host responses after intestinal transplantation. Their recognized antigens are unknown. Clones were sequenced by immunoSEQ multiplex PCR, and TCRdb holds only the in-frame ones, with some missing. Of around 95,000 clones listed, over 75% were seen once; the top ten hold 0.9% to 1%. The source material was unstimulated CD4+ T cells sorted from spleen or lymph node cells, sampled before transplant. These receptors all stem from a human donor who was the organ donor for an intestinal transplant.

V gene TRBV18 combines with J gene TRBJ2-7; possibly TRBD1 for D (6 bases). Germline CDR1 reads KGHSH; CDR2 reads LQKENI. The CDR3 is 16 residues long. Trimming removed 0 bases from V and 4 bases from J, with 16 bases in between. CDR3 sequence: CASSPPSRARGYEQYF. The DNA of the CDR3 is TGTGCCAGCTCACCACCGTCCAGGGCGAGGGGGTACGAGCAGTACTTC.

The chain uses TRBV30 and TRBJ2-5; no firm D call. The CDR3 has 13 residues. Germline CDR1 is GTSNPN and CDR2 is SVGIG (reference sequence). Trimming removed 0 bases from V and 5 bases from J, with 10 bases in between. The CDR3 sequence is CAWSVTSAETQYF. CDR3 nucleotide sequence: TGTGCCTGGAGTGTAACCAGCGCGGAGACCCAGTACTTC.

The chain couples TRBV28 to TRBJ1-5; 7 bases agree with TRBD1. V was clipped by 7 bases and J by 3 bases; unmatched bases: 15. The CDR3 spans 17 residues. Germline V CDR1 and CDR2: MDHEN, SYDVKM. CDR3 protein: CASTDPQGVNDNQPQHF. CDR3 coding DNA: TGTGCCAGCACCGACCCTCAGGGGGTAAATGACAATCAGCCCCAGCATTTT.

The chain couples TRBV4-1 to TRBJ2-1; perhaps TRBD2 as D (7 bases). Germline V gene sequence: CDR1 MGHRA, CDR2 YSYEKL. CDR3 length: 15 residues. The V end was cut by 1 base, the J end by 5 bases, with 12 bases between. The CDR3 spells CASSQVGGPHNEQFF. The CDR3 coding sequence is TGCGCCAGCAGCCAAGTGGGGGGGCCTCACAATGAGCAGTTCTTC.

The chain carries TRBV5-6 and TRBJ2-3; no definite D call. Trimming pared 0 bases from V and 0 bases from J, leaving 11 bases between. The CDR3 is 16 residues long. Germline V gene lookup returns CDR1 SGHDT and CDR2 YYEEEE. CDR3 sequence (DNA): TGTGCCAGCAGCTTGGGGGCACAATACAGCACAGATACGCAGTATTTT. It encodes CASSLGAQYSTDTQYF.

The J gene is TRBJ1-2, the V gene TRBV28, with D maybe TRBD1 (5 bases). CDR1 is MDHEN and CDR2 is SYDVKM in the germline V gene. The CDR3 spans 14 residues. V was cut by 8 bases and J by 4 bases, with 17 bases left in between. As DNA, the CDR3 is TGTGCCAGCTTTCCGGGGGGTGGTTTCTATGGCTACACCTTC. It is translated as CASFPGGGFYGYTF.

This chain joins TRBV28 and TRBJ1-4; 8 nucleotides align to TRBD1. Germline lookup yields CDR1 MDHEN and CDR2 SYDVKM. Losses at the gene ends were 5 bases for V and 7 bases for J; bases not matched to a gene: 9. The CDR3 contains 15 residues. CDR3 protein: CASSIRGTGFEKLFF. As DNA, the CDR3 is TGTGCCAGCAGTATCCGGGGGACAGGATTTGAAAAACTGTTTTTT.

The chain employs TRBV4-1 and TRBJ1-1; D is unclear. Germline loops: CDR1 MGHRA, CDR2 YSYEKL. The CDR3 is 15 residues long. V lost 0 bases to trimming and J lost 7 bases, with 15 bases between them. This chain's CDR3 is CASSQDHLVSGEAFF. The CDR3 DNA is TGCGCCAGCAGCCAAGATCACCTGGTGTCGGGTGAAGCTTTCTTT.

This chain joins TRBV11-1 and TRBJ2-7; D remains ambiguous. V was pared by 5 bases and J by 2 bases, with 7 bases between. The CDR3 consists of 12 residues. CDR1 is SGHAT and CDR2 is FQDESV in the germline V gene (reference sequence). CDR3 sequence reads: CASSLAAYEQYF. CDR3 sequence (DNA): TGTGCCAGCAGCCTCGCCGCCTACGAGCAGTACTTC. Complete variable domain (other parts from reference TRBV11-1 and TRBJ2-7): EAEVAQSPRYKITEKSQAVAFWCDPISGHATLYWYRQILGQGPELLVQFQDESVVDDSQLPKDRFSAERLKGVDSTLKIQPAELGDSAMYLCASSLAAYEQYFGPGTRLTVT.